The 18 T cell receptor beta chains below were found in one sample sequenced in a study of T cells in localized non-small cell lung cancer (dated by TCRdb to about 2020). Libraries were made using the immunoSEQ multiplex PCR assay. TCRdb provides this immuneACCESS table in a form limited to in-frame rearrangements. Some clones are lacking; in checked studies, under half of them reflect an unresolved V gene, and why the rest are absent is not known. This sample comprises 100,000 to 150,000 clones, 89% of them detected only once. The leading ten clones occupy around 1.8% of the sample. Sequencing was performed on peripheral blood, taken before any cancer treatment. These receptors all stem from a female donor at least 60 years old with stage I lung adenocarcinoma.

This clone turned up a few times. The chain is built from TRBV11-2 and TRBJ2-1; no reliable D call. Germline CDR1 reads SGHAT; CDR2 reads FQNNGV. V dropped 2 bases and J dropped 5 bases, with 10 bases sitting between them. The CDR3 covers 14 residues. The DNA of the CDR3 is TGTGCCAGCAGCTTATCCAGCTTACACAATGAGCAGTTCTTC. Its protein product is CASSLSSLHNEQFF. Variable domain in full (rest from reference TRBV11-2 and TRBJ2-1): EAGVAQSPRYKIIEKRQSVAFWCNPISGHATLYWYQQILGQGPKLLIQFQNNGVVDDSQLPKDRFSAERLKGVDSTLKIQPAKLEDSAVYLCASSLSSLHNEQFFGPGTRLTVL.

The chain employs TRBV11-3 and TRBJ2-7, with 8 bases identical to TRBD1. The germline gives CDR1 SGHNT, CDR2 YENEEA. Trimming removed 5 bases from V and 4 bases from J; junction bases left unmatched: 10. The CDR3 has 15 amino acids. CDR3 bases: TGTGCCAGCAGCCTGTATTCCGGGACAGGTTACGAGCAGTACTTC. Its translation: CASSLYSGTGYEQYF.

The chain has TRBV7-8 and TRBJ2-2; TRBD2 aligns across 10 bases. The CDR3 length is 15 residues. V was pared by 5 bases and J by 6 bases, with 6 bases of the junction left unmatched. Germline lookup yields CDR1 SGHVS and CDR2 FQNEAQ. The CDR3 reads CASSLRGLASGELFF. CDR3 sequence (DNA): TGTGCCAGCAGCCTCCGGGGACTAGCGTCCGGGGAGCTGTTTTTT. Full variable domain (remainder filled in from reference TRBV7-8 and TRBJ2-2): GAGVSQSPRYKVAKRGQDVALRCDPISGHVSLFWYQQALGQGPEFLTYFQNEAQLDKSGLPSDRFFAERPEGSVSTLKIQRTQQEDSAVYLCASSLRGLASGELFFGEGSRLTVL.

The chain carries TRBV5-1 and TRBJ1-4, with D possibly matching TRBD1 (5 bases). CDR1 is SGHRS and CDR2 is YFSETQ in the germline V gene. The CDR3 contains 15 residues. The V end was cut by 4 bases, the J end by 2 bases, with 12 bases between. CDR3: CASSLRAGTNEKLFF. As DNA, the CDR3 is TGCGCCAGCAGCCTCAGGGCAGGGACTAATGAAAAACTGTTTTTT.

V and J are TRBV7-8 and TRBJ1-2; D is unclear. This CDR3 region has 13 residues. Per the germline V gene, CDR1 is SGHVS and CDR2 is FQNEAQ. Trimming pared 3 bases from V and 8 bases from J, leaving 13 bases between. The CDR3 DNA reads as TGTGCCAGCAGCTTGGGGTTTTTAGAGGGCTACACCTTC. This encodes CASSLGFLEGYTF.

The CDR3 nucleotides are TGCAGCGTTACGACAGGGTTCGCTTTCTTT. It yields the protein CSVTTGFAFF. The chain recombines TRBV29-1 with TRBJ1-1; TRBD1 agrees at 7 bases. Germline V lookup: CDR1 SQVTM, CDR2 ANQGSEA. Unmatched junction bases numbered 5, after V lost 5 bases and J lost 11 bases. The CDR3 runs to 10 residues. The full variable domain, completed using reference TRBV29-1 and TRBJ1-1, is SAVISQKPSRDICQRGTSLTIQCQVDSQVTMMFWYRQQPGQSLTLIATANQGSEATYESGFVIDKFPISRPNLTFSTLTVSNMSPEDSSIYLCSVTTGFAFFGQGTRLTVV.

The chain carries TRBV5-4 and TRBJ1-2, with 7 nucleotides matching TRBD1. CDR1 and CDR2 (germline): SGHNT, YYREEE (reference sequence). The J segment lost 4 bases and the V segment lost 4 bases, leaving 7 bases of the junction unmatched. The CDR3 covers 14 residues. The CDR3 coding sequence is TGTGCCAGCAGCACTCTACAGGGGAGCTATGGCTACACCTTC. Amino acid sequence: CASSTLQGSYGYTF. Together with reference TRBV5-4 and TRBJ1-2, the CDR3 gives the full variable domain: ETGVTQSPTHLIKTRGQQVTLRCSSQSGHNTVSWYQQALGQGPQFIFQYYREEENGRGNFPPRFSGLQFPNYSSELNVNALELDDSALYLCASSTLQGSYGYTFGSGTRLTVV.

This clone appeared a single time. J is TRBJ2-5 and V is TRBV30; 8 nucleotides match TRBD1. The V segment lost 2 bases and the J segment 5 bases; nucleotides outside the gene matches: 4. There are 13 residues in the CDR3. Germline V gene sequence: CDR1 GTSNPN, CDR2 SVGIG (reference sequence). This CDR3 is CAWSKNRGETQYF. The CDR3 bases are TGTGCCTGGAGTAAGAACAGGGGGGAGACCCAGTACTTC.

The chain joins TRBV30 to TRBJ2-3; 7 nucleotides agree with TRBD2. Germline V lookup: CDR1 GTSNPN, CDR2 SVGIG (reference sequence). The junction had 3 bases not matched to a gene; V was cut back by 1 base and J by 2 bases. The CDR3 runs to 14 residues. The CDR3 protein is CAWSALAVTDTQYF. DNA of the CDR3: TGTGCCTGGAGTGCCCTAGCGGTCACAGATACGCAGTATTTT.

The V and J genes are TRBV7-9 and TRBJ2-5; no definite D call. This CDR3 has 14 amino acids. V was trimmed by 3 bases and J by 2 bases, leaving 10 bases between them. In germline, CDR1 is SEHNR, CDR2 FQNEAQ (reference sequence). CDR3 loop: CASSLTVPQETQYF. CDR3 bases: TGTGCCAGCAGCTTGACGGTGCCTCAAGAGACCCAGTACTTC. The whole variable domain, remainder taken from reference TRBV7-9 and TRBJ2-5, is DTGVSQNPRHKITKRGQNVTFRCDPISEHNRLYWYRQTLGQGPEFLTYFQNEAQLEKSRLLSDRFSAERPKGSFSTLEIQRTEQGDSAMYLCASSLTVPQETQYFGPGTRLLVL.

This clone was seen a handful of times. V gene TRBV5-1 combines with J gene TRBJ2-7; possibly TRBD2 for D (6 bases). The CDR3 has 15 residues. CDR1 is SGHRS and CDR2 is YFSETQ in the germline V gene. V was cut by 4 bases and J by 2 bases, with 16 bases left in between. CDR3 sequence (DNA): TGCGCCAGCAGCCAGGAGGGGACGGGGCCCTACGAGCAGTACTTC. This translates into CASSQEGTGPYEQYF.

V gene TRBV4-1 combines with J gene TRBJ2-3; no definite D call. Germline CDR1 and CDR2: MGHRA and YSYEKL. The length of the CDR3 is 14 residues. V was clipped by 1 base and J by 3 bases, with 8 bases between them. CDR3 nucleotide sequence: TGCGCCAGCAGCCAAGTTGGTAGAACAGATACGCAGTATTTT. This gives the protein CASSQVGRTDTQYF.

This clone was seen many times. V is TRBV28 and J is TRBJ2-7, with 7 nucleotides matching TRBD2. This CDR3 has 15 residues. Germline CDR1 MDHEN, CDR2 SYDVKM. V dropped 3 bases and J dropped 2; count of bases not matched to a gene: 7. The CDR3 loop reads CASSFYGLVAYEQYF. The CDR3 bases are TGTGCCAGCAGTTTTTACGGACTAGTGGCCTACGAGCAGTACTTC.

For the CDR3, the DNA is TGTGCCAGCTCACCAGGGGGACAGGGGGGTACTGAAGCTTTCTTT. Protein: CASSPGGQGGTEAFF. The chain employs TRBV18 and TRBJ1-1; TRBD1 agrees at 11 bases. CDR3 length equals 15 residues. Per the germline V gene, CDR1 is KGHSH and CDR2 is LQKENI. V gave up 2 bases and J gave up 5 bases; unmatched junction bases: 4.

The chain recombines TRBV5-5 with TRBJ1-2, with D hard to call. Trimming cost V 0 bases and J 0 bases, with 12 bases left between them. The CDR3 extends over 16 amino acids. The germline V gene encodes CDR1 SGHKS and CDR2 YYEKEE (reference sequence). CDR3 DNA sequence: TGTGCCAGCAGCTTGGGTCTGGCCAAAGCTAACTATGGCTACACCTTC. Protein product: CASSLGLAKANYGYTF.

The chain has TRBV5-1 and TRBJ1-2; D is uncertain. This CDR3 spans 14 amino acids. V was shortened by 4 bases and J by 5 bases, with 15 bases between the two germline ends. CDR1 SGHRS and CDR2 YFSETQ come from the germline V gene. The CDR3 nucleotides read TGCGCCAGCAGCCCGGGCGATAAGGTTTATGGCTACACCTTC. This codes for CASSPGDKVYGYTF. The variable domain in full, completed from reference TRBV5-1 and TRBJ1-2, reads KAGVTQTPRYLIKTRGQQVTLSCSPISGHRSVSWYQQTPGQGLQFLFEYFSETQRNKGNFPGRFSGRQFSNSRSEMNVSTLELGDSALYLCASSPGDKVYGYTFGSGTRLTVV.

The CDR3 DNA reads as TGTGCCAGCTCACCACCGGAGCACAGCGTCGAGCAGTACTTC. This codes for CASSPPEHSVEQYF. V and J are TRBV18 and TRBJ2-7; D uncertain. Germline CDR1 and CDR2: KGHSH and LQKENI. The CDR3 length is 14 residues. The V and J ends lost 0 bases and 6 bases respectively, with 12 bases between them. Complete variable domain (other parts from reference TRBV18 and TRBJ2-7): NAGVMQNPRHLVRRRGQEARLRCSPMKGHSHVYWYRQLPEEGLKFMVYLQKENIIDESGMPKERFSAEFPKEGPSILRIQQVVRGDSAAYFCASSPPEHSVEQYFGPGTRLTVT.

This chain connects TRBV18 to TRBJ2-7; 10 nucleotides align to TRBD2. Trimming cost V 3 bases and J 3 bases; bases outside gene matches: 5. Germline V gene lookup returns CDR1 KGHSH and CDR2 LQKENI. This CDR3 has 15 amino acids. The CDR3 nucleotides are TGTGCCAGCTCACCCGGGACTAGCGCGAACTACGAGCAGTACTTC. Protein product: CASSPGTSANYEQYF.